Each of the 4 T cell receptor beta chains below was sequenced from the same sample in a study of blood T cells in healthy people across ages. Sample-barcoded 5' priming and a J-beta primer mix drove a second PCR of roughly 7 to 11 cycles. TCRdb analysed the 5' RACE reads with MiXCR anew, one entry per CDR3 protein. Of about 1 million distinct CDR3 sequences listed, around 27% were seen once; the top ten hold approximately 0.79%. This sample was also put to use in a study of T cells of mothers and their children.

Source material: blood. These receptor sequences come from a girl aged 2 to 9 in good health.

The rearrangement links TRBV3-1 to TRBJ2-1; 9 positions match TRBD1. CDR1 and CDR2 (germline): LGHDT, YNNKEL (reference sequence). J lost 7 bases, V lost 4 bases, and 8 bases had no gene match. This CDR3 is built from 15 residues. CDR3 DNA sequence: TGTGCCAGCAGCCGCGCGGGACAGGGTAGTAATGAGCAGTTCTTC. This sequence encodes CASSRAGQGSNEQFF.

The sample holds a few counts of this clonotype. This chain joins TRBV4-1 and TRBJ2-5; the D gene is possibly TRBD2 (6 bases). The end of the DNA is better explained by TRBJ2-7, so the J call may be wrong. CDR1 and CDR2 from the germline V gene are MGHRA and YSYEKL. This CDR3 contains 15 residues. Here the CDR3 reads CASSEGLSMEDEQYF. CDR3 nucleotide sequence: TGCGCCAGCAGCGAGGGACTCTCTATGGAGGACGAGCAGTACTTC.

This clonotype was seen a few times. The chain employs TRBV20-1 and TRBJ2-7; D may be TRBD2 (6 bases). The CDR3 length is 13 residues. The V end was cut by 3 bases, the J end by 0 bases, with 9 bases between. In germline, CDR1 is DFQATT, CDR2 SNEGSKA (reference sequence). CDR3 sequence (DNA): TGCAGTGCTAGGGAGGGTTACTCCTACGAGCAGTACTTC. Translation gives CSAREGYSYEQYF.

Only a few counts were recorded for this clonotype. V is TRBV7-2 and J is TRBJ2-7; a possible D gene is TRBD1 (5 bases). Germline V gene lookup returns CDR1 SGHTA and CDR2 FQGNSA. Between the trimmed V and J ends, which lost 3 bases and 1 base, there was a span of 13 bases. This CDR3 contains 15 residues. This CDR3 reads CASSFERGLSYEQYF. Here the CDR3 DNA reads TGTGCCAGCAGCTTTGAAAGGGGCCTATCCTACGAGCAGTACTTC.